These T cell receptor beta chains were read from a single sample in a study of neurological immune-mediated disorders. Using its own MiXCR run on the 5' RACE reads, TCRdb lists one record per CDR3 protein. The table has 100,000 or so distinct CDR3 sequences, roughly 13% seen once. Specimen: PBMCs. The receptors originated from a female donor with HTLV-1-associated myelopathy (HAM/TSP). Each CDR3 is given with its conserved first and last residue. Each record gives: V gene, CDR3 protein.

TRBV28,CASNLAGGSASTDSQYF
TRBV18,CASSPPGERGNTIYF
TRBV20-1,CSASGGDTDTQYF
TRBV5-1,CASSSQHTGELFF
TRBV5-6,CASTLTGNNQPQHF
TRBV6-6,CASGNRGLSYEQYF
TRBV20-1,CSARDVRGSSRETQYF
TRBV28,CASVRTSGSGEQFF
TRBV5-1,CASSAGNTDTQYF
TRBV24-1,CATSDPTPVTSPTWDEQFF
TRBV5-1,CASFHGQGEANEQYF
TRBV6-6,CASSEIREGEQYF
TRBV4-2,CASSGAREQYF
TRBV5-1,CASSLAPNRGWDSSPLHF
TRBV5-6,CASTPKDIGTSGAFF
TRBV10-3,CAITTGESYNEQFF
TRBV28,CATTQAQGGSYEQYF
TRBV5-4,CATSTGGKGSYNSPLHF
TRBV5-1,CASSWTQGTLSYEQYF
TRBV5-1,CASRIETGRDTDTQYF
TRBV18,CASSPDMGTDTQYF
TRBV27,CASSLSITVAKNIQYF
TRBV5-1,CASSFSGGGSGYTF
TRBV3-1,CASSPNQGGPERQF
TRBV7-2,CASSFAGEETQYF
TRBV28,CASSVDRAPYNEQFF
TRBV5-1,CASSLAVGTEAFF
TRBV13,CASSSSVGSGYTF
TRBV2,CASSGTEESYEQYF
TRBV5-4,CATQKQGGDTGELFF
TRBV25-1,CASSEYAGASYEQCF
TRBV20-1,CSARGNWDRGSNQPQHF
TRBV28,CASSSRGDSTDTQYF
TRBV5-1,CASSQRPGSANTGELFF
TRBV6-6,CASSYTDILDYEQYF
TRBV20-1,CSATFTGNTEAFF
TRBV12-3/TRBV12-4,CASSLLAGGGEQFF
TRBV20-1,CSARDRVGIEAFF
TRBV5-6,CASSLDQQENRETQYF
TRBV5-1,CASKSGGENEQFF
TRBV4-1,CASSPQSWETQYF
TRBV28,CASSSGHVGTARTTYEQYF
TRBV7-2,CASSVRTEAFF
TRBV7-9,CASSPSTGVVDTQYF
TRBV6-1,CAIGTGGFYEQYF
TRBV5-1,CASSLASRDDTQYF
TRBV20-1,CSAPGASNYGYTF
TRBV14,CASSRSGTVVLRFYEQYF
TRBV6-5,CAAQGANTEAFF
TRBV10-3,CAISAPLRGGAGELFF
TRBV5-1,CASNALATYNEQFF
TRBV5-1,CASSSQGANTGELFF